This T cell receptor (beta chain) was sequenced for a study of spatial heterogeneity in lung cancer (dated by TCRdb to about 2019). With regard to the full study: Beta-chain transcripts were consistently detected in greater numbers than alpha-chain transcripts, which likely reflects a higher abundance of beta-chain transcripts. Nonsynonymous mutation counts, determined by whole-exome sequencing of tumor tissue, were related to TCR repertoire features. In non-small cell lung cancer, the study made a quantitative comparison of TCR alpha and beta repertoires among multiple tumor regions, matched nontumor lung and blood. Both alpha and beta chains were TCR-sequenced in samples taken at surgery, namely 220 tumor regions, 61 to 65 matched nontumor lung samples and about 58 PBMC samples. In the raw uncorrected reads, each unique combination of TCR and UMI appeared more than ten times on average.

Here is what the overall study found, with its caveats: Ubiquitous expanded tumor TCRs were found in blood more often at tumor resection than at routine follow-up. Confirming at a functional level the hypothesis that regional TCRs recognize regional mutations was considered to require additional single-cell paired TCR alpha and beta sequencing.

The table lists this clonotype with many counts. It lacks a known antigen. Base qualities are not provided; no much larger clone lies one nucleotide away. The sample's time point label, decoded: sample taken at primary tumor resection. The donors were about 65 patients from the lung TRACERx cohort who had early-stage, untreated non-small cell lung cancer. Without any cell sorting, TCR sequencing was performed on whole RNA extracted either from tumor and nontumor lung tissue or from cryopreserved PBMC samples. Only patients for whom sufficient RNA was available from at least two tumor regions were selected for TCR sequencing. The library relied on 5' RACE. The reads were generated on a NextSeq 500. The TCR library protocol attached a unique molecular identifier to each TCR cDNA molecule to allow correction of PCR and sequencing errors. Per the original workflow: TCR identification, UMI-based error correction and CDR3 extraction were all carried out with Decombinator tools. Expanded TCRs were defined as those above a frequency of 2 per 1,000, corresponding to the top 1% of the tumor frequency distribution. Rényi diversity was computed with the R vegan package after subsampling each repertoire 100 times to 5,000 TCRs. CDR3 similarity networks were constructed using string-kernel similarity of amino acid triplets, with links drawn between CDR3s whose pairwise similarity was above 0.82. TCRdb redid the processing of the public reads, applying fastp at Q25 and MiXCR, and retained in-frame beta chains. Each entry is one CDR3 protein sequence, shown with its most common DNA and genes. The V and J calls reflect TCRdb's pipeline rather than the authors' work. The table for this sample lists about 40,000 distinct CDR3 sequences; roughly 4.9% of them were counted only once. Less than 30% of the sample lies in the top ten.

The TCR originated in a female donor with early-stage non-small cell lung cancer. The specimen comprised PBMCs, sampled at surgery.

The CDR3 region has the sequence CSARDPGGVVDTQYF. DNA sequence: TGCAGTGCTAGAGATCCAGGCGGGGTGGTAGATACGCAGTATTTT. Recombination joined TRBV20-1 with TRBJ2-3; TRBD2 is possibly the D segment (6 matching bases). In the germline V gene (reference sequence), CDR1 corresponds to DFQATT and CDR2 to SNEGSKA. CDR3 length: 15 amino acids, cysteine to phenylalanine. Only CDR3 DNA is held: 45 bases, read in frame from base 1. Cut back by 0 bases and 5 bases, the V and J ends lie 15 bases apart.